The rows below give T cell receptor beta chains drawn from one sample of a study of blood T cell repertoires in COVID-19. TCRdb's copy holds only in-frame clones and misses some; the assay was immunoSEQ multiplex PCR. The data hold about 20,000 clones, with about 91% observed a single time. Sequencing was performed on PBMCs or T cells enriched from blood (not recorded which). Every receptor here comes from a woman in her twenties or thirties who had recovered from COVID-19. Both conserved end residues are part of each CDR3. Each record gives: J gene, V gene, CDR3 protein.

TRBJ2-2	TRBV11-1	CASTPSGQGARELFF
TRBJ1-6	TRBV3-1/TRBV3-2	CASSRTGGNSPLHF
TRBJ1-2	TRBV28	CASQGTNYGYTF
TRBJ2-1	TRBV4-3	CASSPGDYRNEQFF
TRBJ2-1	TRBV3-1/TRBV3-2	CASSLTYRDRVMNEQFF
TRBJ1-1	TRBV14	CASSPQGRATEAFF
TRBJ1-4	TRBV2	CASSIRLNEKLFF
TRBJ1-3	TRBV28	CASSLRTTGNTIYF
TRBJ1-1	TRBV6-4	CASSFDGTGNTEAFF
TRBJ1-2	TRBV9	CASSGGTGGYGYTF
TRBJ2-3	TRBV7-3	CASSLEGRGTDTQYF
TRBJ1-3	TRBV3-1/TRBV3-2	CASSPPAGVLGNTIYF
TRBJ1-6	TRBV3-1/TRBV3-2	CASSQDLHSPLHF
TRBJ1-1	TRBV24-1	CATSDGTGAEAFF
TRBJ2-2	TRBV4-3	CASSQRGTGVGDTGELFF
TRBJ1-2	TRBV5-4	CASSAPRAGYTF
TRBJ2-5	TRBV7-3	CASSLNTGGQETQYF
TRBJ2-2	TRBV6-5	CASSYFSGGTGELFF
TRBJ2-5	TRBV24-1	CATSETTGGETQYF
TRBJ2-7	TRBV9	CASTPSGAPTHEQYF
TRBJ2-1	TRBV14	CASSQDPNTGYNEQFF
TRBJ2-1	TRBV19	CASSGLNLNEQFF
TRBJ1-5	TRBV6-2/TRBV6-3	CASSSYYLPGQGIYQPQHF
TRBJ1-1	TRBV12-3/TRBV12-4	CASSLRAEGGAFF
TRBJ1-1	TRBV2	CASRSVLNTEAFF
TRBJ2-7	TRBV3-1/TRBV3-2	CASQDLYEQYF
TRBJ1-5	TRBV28	CASRTVAQPQHF
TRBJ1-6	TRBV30	CAWSRSSLGGHNSPLHF
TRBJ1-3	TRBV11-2	CASSPPRDRGPGNTIYF
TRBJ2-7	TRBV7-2	CASSLDLQGKYEQYF
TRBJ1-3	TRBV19	CASSIYGISFHF
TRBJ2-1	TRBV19	CASSIGPGGINEQFF
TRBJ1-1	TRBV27	CASSTVEDTEAFF
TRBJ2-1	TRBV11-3	CASSLPGQGRRQFF
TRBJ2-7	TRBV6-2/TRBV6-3	CASSTIGQGDEQYF
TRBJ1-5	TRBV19	CASAEAGLSNQPQHF
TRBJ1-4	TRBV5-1	CASSLGPTLELFF
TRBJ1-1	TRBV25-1	CASSENRGLTRAEAFF
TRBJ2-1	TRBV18	CASSPPEGASYNEQFF
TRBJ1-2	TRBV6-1	CASTPFGQGAGGYTF
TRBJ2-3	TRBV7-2	CASSLLGGPHTDTQYF
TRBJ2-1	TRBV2	CASSGDFYNEQFF
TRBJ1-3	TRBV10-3	CAISAFLSGGPPGNTIYF
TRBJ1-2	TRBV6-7	CASRRDRGNYGYTF